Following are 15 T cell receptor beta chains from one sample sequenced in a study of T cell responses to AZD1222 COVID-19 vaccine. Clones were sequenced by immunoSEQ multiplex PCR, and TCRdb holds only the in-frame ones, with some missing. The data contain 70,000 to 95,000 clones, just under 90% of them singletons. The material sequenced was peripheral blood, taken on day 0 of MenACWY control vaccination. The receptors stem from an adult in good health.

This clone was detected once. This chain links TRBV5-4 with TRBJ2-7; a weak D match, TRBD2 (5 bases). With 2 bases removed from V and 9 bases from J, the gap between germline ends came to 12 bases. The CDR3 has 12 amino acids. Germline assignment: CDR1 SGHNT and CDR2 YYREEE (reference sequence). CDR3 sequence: CASSFSGAVQYF. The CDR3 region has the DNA TGTGCCAGCAGCTTCAGCGGAGCGGTGCAGTACTTC.

CDR3 protein: CASSYEVGGMSTDTQYF. In DNA, the CDR3 is TGTGCCAGCAGTTACGAGGTTGGGGGGATGAGCACAGATACGCAGTATTTT. The chain combines TRBV6-2 or TRBV6-3 with TRBJ2-3, with a tentative D call TRBD2 (6 bases). The CDR3 is made up of 17 amino acids. Trimming stripped 2 bases from V and 0 bases from J, with 15 bases between. Looked up from germline, CDR1 is MNHEY and CDR2 is SVGEGT.

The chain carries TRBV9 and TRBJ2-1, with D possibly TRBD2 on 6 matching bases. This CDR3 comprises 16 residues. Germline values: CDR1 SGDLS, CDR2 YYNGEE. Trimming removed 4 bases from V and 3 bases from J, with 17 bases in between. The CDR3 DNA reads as TGTGCCAGCAGCAGCCACTCGGGGGTTTACTACAATGAGCAGTTCTTC. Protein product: CASSSHSGVYYNEQFF. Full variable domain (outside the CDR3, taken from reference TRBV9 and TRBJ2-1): DSGVTQTPKHLITATGQRVTLRCSPRSGDLSVYWYQQSLDQGLQFLIQYYNGEERAKGNILERFSAQQFPDLHSELNLSSLELGDSALYFCASSSHSGVYYNEQFFGPGTRLTVL.

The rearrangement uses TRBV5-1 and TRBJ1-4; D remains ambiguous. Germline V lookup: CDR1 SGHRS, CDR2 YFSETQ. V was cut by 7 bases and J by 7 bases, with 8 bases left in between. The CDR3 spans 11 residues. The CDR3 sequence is CASCGSEKLFF. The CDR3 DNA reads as TGCGCCAGCTGCGGGAGTGAAAAACTGTTTTTT.

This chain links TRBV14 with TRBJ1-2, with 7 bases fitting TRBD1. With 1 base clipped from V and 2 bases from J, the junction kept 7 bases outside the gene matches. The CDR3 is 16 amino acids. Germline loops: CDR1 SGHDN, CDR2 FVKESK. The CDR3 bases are TGTGCCAGCAGCCAAGTTCCGGGACAGACGAACTATGGCTACACCTTC. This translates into CASSQVPGQTNYGYTF.

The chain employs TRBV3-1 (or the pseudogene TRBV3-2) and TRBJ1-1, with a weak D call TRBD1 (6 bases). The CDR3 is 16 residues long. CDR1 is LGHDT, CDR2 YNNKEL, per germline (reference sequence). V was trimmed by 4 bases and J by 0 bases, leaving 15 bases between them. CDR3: CASSLLAGAVNTEAFF. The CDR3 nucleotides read TGTGCCAGCAGCCTACTTGCGGGGGCGGTGAACACTGAAGCTTTCTTT.

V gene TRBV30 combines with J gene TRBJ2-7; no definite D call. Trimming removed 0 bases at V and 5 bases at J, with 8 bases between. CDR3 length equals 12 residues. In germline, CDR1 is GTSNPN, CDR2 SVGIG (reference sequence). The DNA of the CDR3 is TGTGCCTGGAGTGTAGCCATCAACGAGCAGTACTTC. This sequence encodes CAWSVAINEQYF.

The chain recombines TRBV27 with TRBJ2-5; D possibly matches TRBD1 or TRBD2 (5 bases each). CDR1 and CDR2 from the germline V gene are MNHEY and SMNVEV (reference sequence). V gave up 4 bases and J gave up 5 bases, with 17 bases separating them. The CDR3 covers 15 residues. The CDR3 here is CASSSPVEGEETQYF. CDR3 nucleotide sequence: TGTGCCAGCAGTTCCCCAGTGGAAGGGGAGGAGACCCAGTACTTC.

The CDR3 DNA is TGTGCCAGCAGTTACTTAGGACTACCCCAGTACTTC. This sequence encodes CASSYLGLPQYF. The rearrangement uses TRBV6-2 or TRBV6-3 and TRBJ2-5, with a tentative D call TRBD2 (6 bases). The CDR3 runs 12 residues. Trimming left V 1 base short and J 9 bases short, with 9 bases between. Germline CDR1 is MNHEY and CDR2 is SVGEGT.

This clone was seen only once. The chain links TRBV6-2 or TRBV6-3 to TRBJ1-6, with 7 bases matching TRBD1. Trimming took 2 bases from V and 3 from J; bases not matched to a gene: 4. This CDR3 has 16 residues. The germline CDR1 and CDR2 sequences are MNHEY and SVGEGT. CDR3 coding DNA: TGTGCCAGCAGTTACACACAGGGGCTCTATAATTCACCCCTCCACTTT. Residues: CASSYTQGLYNSPLHF.

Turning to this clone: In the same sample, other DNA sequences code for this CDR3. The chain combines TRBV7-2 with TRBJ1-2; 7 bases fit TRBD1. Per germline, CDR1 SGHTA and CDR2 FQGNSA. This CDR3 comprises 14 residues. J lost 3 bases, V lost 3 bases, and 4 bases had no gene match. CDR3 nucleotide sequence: TGTGCCAGCAGCTTGGTTACAGGGGACTATGGCTACACCTTC. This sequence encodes CASSLVTGDYGYTF.

The CDR3 is CASTEDRIRTEAFF. The CDR3 bases are TGTGCCAGCACTGAGGACAGGATACGCACTGAAGCTTTCTTT. The chain is built from TRBV2 and TRBJ1-1, with TRBD1 matching 7 bases. V trimming: 7 bases; J trimming: 4 bases; junction bases outside the gene matches: 9. The CDR3 totals 14 residues. CDR1 SNHLY and CDR2 FYNNEI come from the germline V gene.

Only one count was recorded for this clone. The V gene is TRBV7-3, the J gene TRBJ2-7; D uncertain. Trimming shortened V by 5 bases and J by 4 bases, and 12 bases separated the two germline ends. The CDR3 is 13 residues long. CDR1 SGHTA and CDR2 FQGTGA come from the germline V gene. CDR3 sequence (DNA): TGTGCCAGCAGCGTCTCGCGTGCTTACGAGCAGTACTTC. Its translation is CASSVSRAYEQYF.

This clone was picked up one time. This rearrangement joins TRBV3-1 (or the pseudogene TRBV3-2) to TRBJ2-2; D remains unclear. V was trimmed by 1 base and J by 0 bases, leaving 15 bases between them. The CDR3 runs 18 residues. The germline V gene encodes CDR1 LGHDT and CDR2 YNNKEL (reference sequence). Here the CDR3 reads CASSQVSISSANTGELFF. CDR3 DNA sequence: TGTGCCAGCAGCCAAGTGTCCATATCATCAGCGAACACCGGGGAGCTGTTTTTT.

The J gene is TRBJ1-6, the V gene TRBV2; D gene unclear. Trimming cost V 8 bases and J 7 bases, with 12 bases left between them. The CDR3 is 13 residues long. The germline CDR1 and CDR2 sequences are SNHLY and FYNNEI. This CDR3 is CASQPGRNSPLHF. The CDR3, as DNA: TGTGCCAGCCAGCCGGGTAGGAATTCACCCCTCCACTTT.